This passage covers 14 T cell receptor beta chains from one sample sequenced in a study of vaccination effects on CD4 cells after COVID-19. These receptors are not linked to any known antigen. Sequenced by immunoSEQ multiplex PCR; TCRdb stores in-frame clones only, minus some. The table includes roughly 25,000 clones, approximately 80% detected once. With the ViraFEST assay, the study expanded antigen-specific CD4+ T cells using viral peptide pools, then sequenced them. The culture ran for less than 12 days, and then CD4+ T cells were isolated. The person was diagnosed with PCR-confirmed SARS-CoV-2 infection between March and December 2020. The material was CD4+ T cells from PBMCs cultured with HCoV-NL63 spike peptides, obtained before COVID-19 vaccination. These receptors came from a human donor who had a prior SARS-CoV-2 infection.

The chain uses TRBV19 and TRBJ1-4, with 7 positions matching TRBD1. Germline trimming cut 7 bases from V and 8 bases from J; bases unmatched to any gene: 7. This CDR3 is built from 13 residues. Germline loops: CDR1 LNHDA, CDR2 SQIVND (reference sequence). The CDR3 spells CASKIQGREKLFF. DNA for the CDR3: TGTGCCAGTAAAATACAGGGGCGGGAAAAACTGTTTTTT.

The V gene is TRBV5-4, the J gene TRBJ2-3, with 10 nucleotides matching TRBD1. Germline V gene lookup returns CDR1 SGHNT and CDR2 YYREEE (reference sequence). The CDR3 spans 16 residues. After removal of 5 bases from V and 3 bases from J, the junction contained 9 bases not matched to a gene. CDR3 protein: CASRDDRGLWTDTQYF. The CDR3 coding sequence is TGTGCCAGCAGAGATGACAGGGGGCTATGGACAGATACGCAGTATTTT.

DNA of the CDR3: TGTGCCAGCAGTCCCCCGGGAGGGGTTAATGTGGGCACAGATACGCAGTATTTT. Residues: CASSPPGGVNVGTDTQYF. V usage is TRBV25-1 and J usage is TRBJ2-3, with 8 nucleotides matching TRBD2. Germline lookup yields CDR1 MGHDK and CDR2 SYGVNS. With V trimmed by 5 bases and J by 1 base, 14 bases remained unmatched. The CDR3 loop spans 18 amino acids.

The CDR3 DNA sequence: TGTGCATATGCCGGGGGCCTTCAAGAGACCCAGTACTTC. Protein: CAYAGGLQETQYF. The rearrangement uses TRBV30 and TRBJ2-5; either TRBD1 or TRBD2 may fit D (6 bases each). The CDR3 runs to 13 residues. Germline CDR1 is GTSNPN and CDR2 is SVGIG (reference sequence).

V gene TRBV11-3 combines with J gene TRBJ2-5, with TRBD2 identical over 7 bases. This CDR3 comprises 15 residues. Per the germline V gene, CDR1 is SGHNT and CDR2 is YENEEA. V lost 5 bases to trimming and J lost 1 base; unmatched junction nucleotides: 7. In DNA, the CDR3 is TGTGCCAGCAGCCGGGACTACTGGGCCCAAGAGACCCAGTACTTC. Amino acids: CASSRDYWAQETQYF.

The table lists this clone with a few counts. V and J are TRBV7-9 and TRBJ2-3; tentatively, D is TRBD2 (5 bases). The ends were cut back, 3 bases at V and 0 bases at J, with 7 bases in the middle. Germline V lookup: CDR1 SEHNR, CDR2 FQNEAQ (reference sequence). The CDR3 runs to 14 residues. This CDR3 reads CASSFGGSTDTQYF. DNA of the CDR3: TGTGCCAGCAGCTTCGGCGGGAGCACAGATACGCAGTATTTT. Full variable domain (remainder filled in from reference TRBV7-9 and TRBJ2-3): DTGVSQNPRHKITKRGQNVTFRCDPISEHNRLYWYRQTLGQGPEFLTYFQNEAQLEKSRLLSDRFSAERPKGSFSTLEIQRTEQGDSAMYLCASSFGGSTDTQYFGPGTRLTVL.

This clone was counted a few times. The chain recombines TRBV7-9 with TRBJ2-7; D is possibly TRBD1 (6 bases). The length of the CDR3 is 15 residues. The V gene lost 5 bases and the J gene lost 0 bases, with 14 bases spanning the gap. The germline V gene encodes CDR1 SEHNR and CDR2 FQNEAQ (reference sequence). The CDR3 bases are TGTGCCAGCAGCGCCCCCCTACAGGGCTCCTACGAGCAGTACTTC. Amino acids: CASSAPLQGSYEQYF. Full variable domain (outside the CDR3, taken from reference TRBV7-9 and TRBJ2-7): DTGVSQNPRHKITKRGQNVTFRCDPISEHNRLYWYRQTLGQGPEFLTYFQNEAQLEKSRLLSDRFSAERPKGSFSTLEIQRTEQGDSAMYLCASSAPLQGSYEQYFGPGTRLTVT.

The chain joins TRBV4-1 to TRBJ1-6; D gene uncertain. Germline lookup yields CDR1 MGHRA and CDR2 YSYEKL. The CDR3 has 16 amino acids. V lost 0 bases to trimming and J lost 6 bases, with 12 bases between them. Written as DNA, the CDR3 is TGCGCCAGCAGCCAAGATCATCGGCGGGGTAATTCACCCCTCCACTTT. It yields the protein CASSQDHRRGNSPLHF.

The chain joins TRBV18 to TRBJ2-7; D is perhaps TRBD2 (6 bases). V was trimmed by 10 bases and J by 4 bases, leaving 20 bases between them. Germline lookup yields CDR1 KGHSH and CDR2 LQKENI. This CDR3 has 14 residues. This CDR3 reads CATANTGAWYEQYF. CDR3 bases: TGTGCCACCGCAAACACGGGAGCGTGGTACGAGCAGTACTTC. The complete variable domain, with remaining parts taken from reference TRBV18 and TRBJ2-7, reads NAGVMQNPRHLVRRRGQEARLRCSPMKGHSHVYWYRQLPEEGLKFMVYLQKENIIDESGMPKERFSAEFPKEGPSILRIQQVVRGDSAAYFCATANTGAWYEQYFGPGTRLTVT.

The genes are TRBV5-4 and TRBJ2-5, with D tentatively TRBD1 (6 bases). CDR3 length equals 13 residues. V was pared by 4 bases and J by 3 bases, with 10 bases between. Germline V gene sequence: CDR1 SGHNT, CDR2 YYREEE (reference sequence). The CDR3 loop is CASSPWTEETQYF. CDR3 coding DNA: TGTGCCAGCAGCCCTTGGACAGAAGAGACCCAGTACTTC.

The V gene is TRBV5-4, the J gene TRBJ2-1; 8 bases are shared with TRBD2. Germline values: CDR1 SGHNT, CDR2 YYREEE (reference sequence). This CDR3 spans 16 amino acids. V shed 3 bases, J shed 9 bases, and the junction held 14 bases outside the gene matches. CDR3 nucleotide sequence: TGTGCCAGCAGCTGGGGAGTGGCGGGGGGTTTGGGTGAGCAGTTCTTC. It encodes CASSWGVAGGLGEQFF. Combining the CDR3 with reference TRBV5-4 and TRBJ2-1 gives the whole variable domain ETGVTQSPTHLIKTRGQQVTLRCSSQSGHNTVSWYQQALGQGPQFIFQYYREEENGRGNFPPRFSGLQFPNYSSELNVNALELDDSALYLCASSWGVAGGLGEQFFGPGTRLTVL.

The CDR3 region has the DNA TGTGCCTGGAGTGTGGGTAGCGGGGCCTACAATGAGCAGTTCTTC. Translated: CAWSVGSGAYNEQFF. The V gene is TRBV30, the J gene TRBJ2-1; 8 bases are a match to TRBD2. The junction had 3 bases not matched to a gene; V was cut back by 0 bases and J by 2 bases. This CDR3 is 15 amino acids long. The germline V gene encodes CDR1 GTSNPN and CDR2 SVGIG (reference sequence).

This clone was counted between two and nine times. The chain links TRBV11-3 to TRBJ2-7; 9 bases are shared with TRBD2. Trimming took 4 bases from V and 8 from J; bases not matched to a gene: 12. From germline, CDR1 is SGHNT and CDR2 YENEEA. CDR3 size: 15 residues. The CDR3 sequence: CASSWASGTGYKQYF. For the CDR3, the DNA is TGTGCCAGCAGCTGGGCTAGCGGGACGGGATACAAGCAGTACTTC.

Only a few counts were recorded for this clone. The chain combines TRBV30 with TRBJ1-2; TRBD1 might be the D (5 bases). Germline V CDR1 and CDR2: GTSNPN, SVGIG (reference sequence). The length of the CDR3 is 12 residues. Deletions cut 2 bases from V and 8 bases from J, with 12 bases between. Here the CDR3 DNA reads TGTGCCTGGAGTAGGCAGACAGCGGGCTACACCTTC. This encodes CAWSRQTAGYTF. The whole variable domain, filled in from reference TRBV30 and TRBJ1-2, reads SQTIHQWPATLVQPVGSPLSLECTVEGTSNPNLYWYRQAAGRGLQLLFYSVGIGQISSEVPQNLSASRPQDRQFILSSKKLLLSDSGFYLCAWSRQTAGYTFGSGTRLTVV.